This TCR beta chain comes out of a study of T cells after yellow fever vaccination. Turning to the study itself: For low cell numbers, libraries were made with SMART-Seq v4 Ultra Low Input. Study results and caveats: The booster response re-showed most primary clones: 96% CD4, more than 80% CD8.

In germline, CDR1 is KGHSH, CDR2 LQKENI. V trimming: 6 bases; J trimming: 6 bases; junction bases outside the gene matches: 13. The CDR3 loop spans 16 amino acids. Turning to this clonotype: Its cognate antigen is unknown.

Template switching with 5'RACE generated the TCR cDNA and added a universal primer site and UMIs. A single record per CDR3 protein comes from TCRdb applying MiXCR to the 5' RACE reads. Of a few hundred thousand distinct CDR3 sequences in the sample, almost 4% are singletons; the top ten hold 20% to 25%. The source is a man between 18 and 35 years old who received the YFV17D yellow fever vaccine. The sample here was PBMCs, taken 5 days after the yellow fever booster vaccination. The rearrangement uses TRBV18 and TRBJ2-7; 11 nucleotides agree with TRBD2. This chain's CDR3 is CASSNSGGASVPEQYF. CDR3 bases: TGTGCCAGCTCGAATAGCGGGGGGGCCTCCGTCCCCGAGCAGTACTTC.